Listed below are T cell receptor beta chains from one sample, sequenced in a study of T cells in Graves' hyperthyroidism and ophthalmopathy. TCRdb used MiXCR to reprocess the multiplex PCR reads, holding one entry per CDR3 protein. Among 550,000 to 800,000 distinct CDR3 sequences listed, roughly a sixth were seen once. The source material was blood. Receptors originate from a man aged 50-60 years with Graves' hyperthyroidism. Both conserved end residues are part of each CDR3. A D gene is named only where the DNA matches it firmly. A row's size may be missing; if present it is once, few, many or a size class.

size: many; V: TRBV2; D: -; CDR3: CASSRDWNTEAFF
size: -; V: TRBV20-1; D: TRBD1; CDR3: CSARDLRWDRSNYGYTF
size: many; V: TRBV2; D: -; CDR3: CASSVQGDAAEAFF
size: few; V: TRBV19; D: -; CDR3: CASSVTQGGEQFF
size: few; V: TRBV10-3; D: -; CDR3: CAISEVEGDTEAFF
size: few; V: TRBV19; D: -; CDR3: CASSMLSRNQPQHF
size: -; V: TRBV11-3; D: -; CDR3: CASSPRDMNTGELFF
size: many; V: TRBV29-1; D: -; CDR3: CSVKYYNEQFF
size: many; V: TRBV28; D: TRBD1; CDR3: CASTTQGGTDTQYF
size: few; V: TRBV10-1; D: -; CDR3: CASSEDATGNTIYF
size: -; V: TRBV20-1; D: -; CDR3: CSAERQNQESQYF
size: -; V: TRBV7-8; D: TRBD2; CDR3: CASSLVASGRNTDTQYF
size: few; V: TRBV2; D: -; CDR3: CASSELASTDTQYF
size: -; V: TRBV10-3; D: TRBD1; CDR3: CAISESGQAGNQPQHF
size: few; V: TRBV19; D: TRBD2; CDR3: CASSGLAGGSHNEQFF
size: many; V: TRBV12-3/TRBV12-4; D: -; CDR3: CASSLKGALGSEKLFF
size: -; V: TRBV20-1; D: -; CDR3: CSNRDPNVEHEQFF
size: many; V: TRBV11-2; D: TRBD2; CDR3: CASSSLRWTSGRKETQYF
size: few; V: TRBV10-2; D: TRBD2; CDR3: CASSESASGALEQYF
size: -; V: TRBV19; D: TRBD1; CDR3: CASSYYNTGADEQFF
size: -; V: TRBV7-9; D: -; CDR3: CASSFDTARETQYF
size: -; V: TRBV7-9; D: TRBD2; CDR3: CASSPSGLAGAGPYNEQFF
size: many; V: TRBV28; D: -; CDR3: CASSPRGQGERYF
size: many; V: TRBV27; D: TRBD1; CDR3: CASSFQGQGGPYGYTF
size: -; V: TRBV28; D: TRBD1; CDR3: CASSTDRGKLFF
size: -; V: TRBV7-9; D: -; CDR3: CASSYQAEQYF
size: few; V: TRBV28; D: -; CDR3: CTSSPPAQNGNTIYF
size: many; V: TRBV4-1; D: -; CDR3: CASSLGGPTYEQYF
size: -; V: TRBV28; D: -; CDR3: CASSSSDSSNEKLFF
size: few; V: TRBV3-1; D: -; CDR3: CASSRRGAGELFF
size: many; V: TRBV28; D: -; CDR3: CASSFYSGLEAFF
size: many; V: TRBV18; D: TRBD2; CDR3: CASSPREGSRETQYF
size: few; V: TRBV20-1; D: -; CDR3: CSARGLRGGTDTQYF
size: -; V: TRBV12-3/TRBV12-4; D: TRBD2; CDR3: CASSFLGGGSTGELFF
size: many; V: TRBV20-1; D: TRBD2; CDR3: CSAPGGGRNEQFF
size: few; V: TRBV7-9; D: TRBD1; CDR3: CASSRRFLDRSFGNEQFF
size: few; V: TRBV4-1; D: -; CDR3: CASSQDWQPNQPQHF
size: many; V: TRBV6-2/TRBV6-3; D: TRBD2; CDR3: CASSTGLAVSSYEQYF
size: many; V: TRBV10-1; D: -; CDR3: CASSDPGYEQYF
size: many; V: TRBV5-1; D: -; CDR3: CASSFGVKNEQFF
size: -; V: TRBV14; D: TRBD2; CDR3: CASSDLPSGSSSREQYF
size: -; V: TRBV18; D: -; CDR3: CASSLARQGFEAFF
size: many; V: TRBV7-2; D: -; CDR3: CASSFSLAKSSYEQYF
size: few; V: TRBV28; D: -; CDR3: CAGGSFAGELFF
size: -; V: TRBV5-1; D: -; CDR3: CASSSGQLATNEILFF
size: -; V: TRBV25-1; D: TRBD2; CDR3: CASSPQGPSGRLLETQYF
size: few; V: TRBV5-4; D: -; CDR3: CASSLDLVVYEQYF
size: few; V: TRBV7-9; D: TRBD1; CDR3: CASSLDEGQERGYTF
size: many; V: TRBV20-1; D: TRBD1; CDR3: CSARGKGGANTEAFF
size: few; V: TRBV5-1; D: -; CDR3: CASSLSAALMNTEAFF
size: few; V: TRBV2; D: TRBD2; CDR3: CASTAASLAGINEQYF
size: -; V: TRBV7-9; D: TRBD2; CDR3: CASKGGAISTDTQYF
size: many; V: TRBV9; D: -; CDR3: CASSVGGEIYGYTF
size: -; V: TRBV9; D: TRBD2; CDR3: CASSGTSGLYNEQFF